These 22 T cell receptor beta chains came from one sample sequenced in a study of blood T cells in healthy people across ages. Through a sample-barcoded 5' primer and a J-beta primer mix, a second PCR was run for 7 to 11 cycles. TCRdb ran MiXCR on the 5' RACE reads and lists one entry per CDR3 protein. The sample yields roughly 800,000 distinct CDR3 sequences, roughly 53% seen once. Sequencing was performed on blood. The source is a man older than 75 in good health.

This clonotype was seen a handful of times. The rearrangement links TRBV20-1 to TRBJ2-7; unclear D gene. V lost 1 base to trimming and J lost 6 bases, with 19 bases between them. This CDR3 region has 15 residues. Per the germline V gene, CDR1 is DFQATT and CDR2 is SNEGSKA (reference sequence). Here the CDR3 DNA reads TGCAGTGCTAGAGGCCCCGAGCGAGAAAGACGCGAGCAGTACTTC. Its protein is CSARGPERERREQYF.

V is TRBV5-1 and J is TRBJ1-1; D gene uncertain. Trimming shortened V by 4 bases and J by 2 bases, and 12 bases separated the two germline ends. This CDR3 comprises 14 residues. Germline CDR1 reads SGHRS; CDR2 reads YFSETQ. DNA of the CDR3: TGCGCCAGCAGCGTTCTGGGAGTTAACACTGAAGCTTTCTTT. It yields the protein CASSVLGVNTEAFF.

Concerning this clonotype itself: One end of the junction does not line up with germline, which may come from a read error. The V gene is TRBV12-3 or TRBV12-4, the J gene TRBJ1-2, with D tentatively TRBD1 (6 bases). This CDR3 spans 17 amino acids. CDR3 DNA: TGTGTCAGCGCCAATTCCTGGGACAACTTCTTGTATTCTGGCTACACCTTC. As protein: CVSANSWDNFLYSGYTF.

The chain uses TRBV29-1 and TRBJ1-1, with unresolved D. V was clipped by 4 bases and J by 0 bases, with 9 bases between them. CDR1 and CDR2 from the germline V gene are SQVTM and ANQGSEA. There are 13 residues in the CDR3. This CDR3 reads CSVVVILNTEAFF. CDR3 DNA: TGCAGCGTTGTAGTGATCTTGAACACTGAAGCTTTCTTT.

This chain connects TRBV15 to TRBJ2-1; no reliable D call. CDR1 LNHNV and CDR2 YYDKDF come from the germline V gene (reference sequence). This CDR3 has 14 amino acids. The ends were cut back, 3 bases at V and 3 bases at J, with 9 bases in the middle. This chain's CDR3 is CATSRVALYNEQFF. DNA of the CDR3: TGTGCCACCAGCAGGGTGGCTCTCTACAATGAGCAGTTCTTC.

This clonotype was detected only a few times. This chain links TRBV16 with TRBJ2-1; either TRBD1 or TRBD2 may supply D (5 bases each). Germline V lookup: CDR1 KGHSY, CDR2 FQNENV. Trimming took off 0 bases at V and 0 bases at J, with 9 bases between the two ends. The CDR3 is 16 amino acids. DNA of the CDR3: TGTGCCAGCAGCCAATCGGGACGGAGCTCCTACAATGAGCAGTTCTTC. This gives the protein CASSQSGRSSYNEQFF.

Concerning this clonotype: This may be a read error, as it is one base from a much larger clone. V gene TRBV7-2 combines with J gene TRBJ2-5; TRBD2 matches 15 bases. The CDR3 sequence is 16 residues long. V shed 4 bases, J shed 11 bases, and the junction held 11 bases outside the gene matches. Germline values: CDR1 SGHTA, CDR2 FQGNSA. The CDR3 reads CASSSRGLAGGNEQYF. CDR3 nucleotide sequence: TGTGCCAGCAGCTCCAGGGGACTAGCGGGAGGTAATGAGCAGTACTTC. The complete variable domain, with remaining parts taken from reference TRBV7-2 and TRBJ2-5, reads GAGVSQSPSNKVTEKGKDVELRCDPISGHTALYWYRQSLGQGLEFLIYFQGNSAPDKSGLPSDRFSAERTGGSVSTLTIQRTQQEDSAVYLCASSSRGLAGGNEQYFGPGTRLLVL.

The chain uses TRBV7-2 and TRBJ2-5; 9 bases are a match to TRBD1. The length of the CDR3 is 14 residues. V trimming: 4 bases; J trimming: 7 bases; junction bases outside the gene matches: 7. The germline CDR1 and CDR2 sequences are SGHTA and FQGNSA. The CDR3 sequence is CASSSRTGAGTQYF. CDR3 DNA: TGTGCCAGCAGCTCTCGGACAGGGGCCGGGACCCAGTACTTC.

The chain couples TRBV12-3 or TRBV12-4 to TRBJ2-5; D uncertain. The length of the CDR3 is 14 residues. Trimming shortened V by 3 bases and J by 1 base, and 9 bases separated the two germline ends. The CDR3 spells CASSFGPTQETQYF. The CDR3 nucleotides read TGTGCCAGCAGTTTTGGCCCGACCCAAGAGACCCAGTACTTC.

This sequence joins TRBV12-5 and TRBJ1-5, with 10 nucleotides matching TRBD1. The ends lost 2 bases at V and 6 bases at J; junction bases unmatched: 7. The V gene's germline CDR1 is LGHNT and CDR2 FRNRAP. This CDR3 comprises 16 residues. CDR3 nucleotides: TGTGCTAGTGGTTTGTTGGGACAGGGGAATAGTCAGCCCCAGCATTTT. It encodes CASGLLGQGNSQPQHF.

J is TRBJ2-5 and V is TRBV20-1; possible D gene TRBD2, 6 bases. The tail of the sequence fits TRBJ2-7 better, so the J call may be wrong. The CDR3 runs to 15 residues. Germline V gives CDR1 DFQATT, CDR2 SNEGSKA (reference sequence). CDR3 loop: CSALGLGTSGDEQYF. The DNA of the CDR3 is TGCAGTGCTCTAGGTCTCGGGACTTCTGGGGACGAGCAGTACTTC.

The chain employs TRBV20-1 and TRBJ2-7; TRBD1 matches 7 bases. J gave up 1 base and V 2 bases, and 2 bases lay outside the gene matches. CDR3 length: 13 amino acids. Per germline, CDR1 DFQATT and CDR2 SNEGSKA (reference sequence). In DNA, the CDR3 is TGCAGTGCTAGAACAGGGGCGTCCTACGAGCAGTACTTC. It is translated as CSARTGASYEQYF.

Concerning this clonotype itself: A much larger clone differs from this one at a single base, so this may be a read error. This rearrangement joins TRBV12-3 or TRBV12-4 to TRBJ2-7; 11 bases fit TRBD2. V lost 3 bases and J lost 9; bases outside the gene matches: 13. The CDR3 loop spans 16 amino acids. The CDR3 loop reads CASSFSGRAPYNAQYF. As DNA, the CDR3 is TGTGCCAGCAGTTTTAGCGGGAGGGCCCCCTACAATGCGCAGTACTTC.

The V and J genes are TRBV28 and TRBJ1-2; 9 nucleotides line up with TRBD1. Germline loops: CDR1 MDHEN, CDR2 SYDVKM. J was trimmed by 5 bases and V by 1 base; bases with no gene match: 8. The CDR3 consists of 16 residues. The CDR3 bases are TGTGCCAGCAGTTTATCCGGGACAGGGACGGGTTATGGCTACACCTTC. Translation: CASSLSGTGTGYGYTF.

This clonotype was found many times. The chain combines TRBV20-1 with TRBJ2-4; no clear D. CDR1 and CDR2 from the germline V gene are DFQATT and SNEGSKA (reference sequence). V lost 3 bases and J 7 bases, leaving 22 bases between the germline ends. The CDR3 extends over 16 amino acids. CDR3 bases: TGCAGTGCTAGCCCTATTGGAGCCAAGATCACTAACATTCAGTACTTC. This codes for CSASPIGAKITNIQYF.

The chain recombines TRBV29-1 with TRBJ1-1; TRBD1 matches at 8 bases. The V segment lost 6 bases and the J segment 1 base; nucleotides outside the gene matches: 4. Germline loops: CDR1 SQVTM, CDR2 ANQGSEA. This CDR3 region has 13 residues. This CDR3 is CSVWDRRNTEAFF. The CDR3, as DNA: TGCAGCGTGTGGGACAGGCGGAACACTGAAGCTTTCTTT.

This clonotype has only a few counts. The chain links TRBV20-1 to TRBJ2-3; 7 bases are shared with TRBD2. V lost 6 bases, J lost 3 bases, and 12 bases stayed unmatched. The CDR3 runs to 15 residues. Germline V CDR1 and CDR2: DFQATT, SNEGSKA (reference sequence). CDR3 in DNA: TGCAGTGCCCAGTACCCGGGAGGCCAAACAGATACGCAGTATTTT. It codes for CSAQYPGGQTDTQYF.

This rearrangement joins TRBV2 to TRBJ2-1; 10 bases match TRBD2. The CDR3 is made up of 14 amino acids. Germline V gene sequence: CDR1 SNHLY, CDR2 FYNNEI. Trimming at V came to 10 bases and at J to 7 bases, leaving 10 bases not matched to a gene. DNA of the CDR3: TGTGCCACCTCACCGGGACTAGCGCGGAATGAGCAGTTCTTC. Its protein is CATSPGLARNEQFF.

V and J are TRBV7-2 and TRBJ2-1, with 13 bases fitting TRBD2. Germline lookup yields CDR1 SGHTA and CDR2 FQGNSA. V trimming: 5 bases; J trimming: 2 bases; junction bases outside the gene matches: 6. This CDR3 contains 17 residues. CDR3 loop: CASSARTSGSTYNEQFF. CDR3 in DNA: TGTGCCAGCAGCGCCCGGACTAGCGGGAGTACCTACAATGAGCAGTTCTTC.

This sequence joins TRBV20-1 and TRBJ2-7; TRBD2 agrees at 10 bases. V gave up 6 bases and J gave up 3 bases; unmatched junction bases: 11. The CDR3 sequence is 15 residues long. From germline, CDR1 is DFQATT and CDR2 SNEGSKA (reference sequence). The DNA of the CDR3 is TGCAGTGCCCTCCCCGTGGTAGCGGGAGGCTACGAGCAGTACTTC. Amino acids: CSALPVVAGGYEQYF.

V is TRBV12-3 or TRBV12-4 and J is TRBJ1-4; the match to TRBD1 covers 10 bases. The junction had 6 bases not matched to a gene; V was cut back by 4 bases and J by 7 bases. The CDR3 has 15 amino acids. The CDR3 nucleotides read TGTGCCAGCAGTTCGGGGACAGGGGTTGGTGAAAAACTGTTTTTT. Translation: CASSSGTGVGEKLFF.

This clonotype was counted between two and nine times. The gene calls are TRBV12-5 and TRBJ2-5, with TRBD1 matching 8 bases. The CDR3 runs to 13 residues. V trimming: 5 bases; J trimming: 5 bases; junction bases outside the gene matches: 4. CDR1 LGHNT and CDR2 FRNRAP come from the germline V gene. The CDR3 here is CASGPNRGETQYF. The CDR3 coding sequence is TGTGCTAGTGGTCCCAACAGGGGGGAGACCCAGTACTTC.